This T cell receptor beta chain came from a study of T cell changes during pregnancy in multiple sclerosis. Sequencing was performed with immunoSEQ multiplex PCR; in TCRdb, only in-frame clones are kept and a portion is missing. This table has 35,000 to 55,000 clones, roughly 87% appearing once. There are 16 residues in the CDR3. Trimming left V 4 bases short and J 0 bases short, with 16 bases between. Sequencing used CD4+ T cells from peripheral blood mononuclear cells, obtained after pregnancy. The sequence was obtained from a female donor with multiple sclerosis, enrolled in a pregnancy study. V usage is TRBV23-1 and J usage is TRBJ2-7; D is undetermined. TRBV23-1 falls under the ORF class, with uncertain function. The CDR3 reads CASSPPVGCGSYEQYF. CDR3 sequence (DNA): TGCGCCAGCAGTCCCCCGGTCGGTTGTGGCTCCTACGAGCAGTACTTC.